Listed here are 9 T cell receptor beta chains from one sample, sequenced in a study of early T cells in non-severe SARS-CoV-2 infection. TCRdb fed the 5' RACE reads into MiXCR, producing one record per CDR3 protein. The table includes 56,000 or so distinct CDR3 sequences, roughly 16% detected once. The sample was whole blood, taken at baseline. Receptors were obtained from an adult who was a healthcare worker with PCR-confirmed SARS-CoV-2 infection or an uninfected control (not recorded which).

The chain links TRBV6-2 or TRBV6-3 to TRBJ2-1; 11 nucleotides align to TRBD2. Trimming took 2 bases from V and 4 from J; bases not matched to a gene: 1. The CDR3 spans 15 residues. Germline V gene data show CDR1 as MNHEY and CDR2 as SVGEGT. Here the CDR3 reads CASSYRTSGYNEQFF. Written as DNA, the CDR3 is TGTGCCAGCAGTTACCGGACTAGCGGGTACAATGAGCAGTTCTTC.

This clonotype has only a few counts. One end of the junction does not line up with germline, which may come from a read error. V usage is TRBV20-1 and J usage is TRBJ1-2; D gene unclear. Germline lookup yields CDR1 DFQATT and CDR2 SNEGSKA (reference sequence). This CDR3 has 14 amino acids. For the CDR3, the DNA is TGCAGTGCCAGAGGTTTGCTAGCTAACTATGGCTACACCTTC. Residues: CSARGLLANYGYTF.

This clonotype has more than one count but fewer than ten. This sequence joins TRBV11-2 and TRBJ2-2, with no clear D. This CDR3 contains 15 residues. Trimming stripped 1 base from V and 6 bases from J, with 12 bases between. CDR1 is SGHAT, CDR2 FQNNGV, per germline. CDR3 in amino acids: CASSLVYSDPGELFF. The CDR3 DNA reads TGTGCCAGCAGCTTAGTATACTCGGATCCCGGGGAGCTGTTTTTT.

The gene calls are TRBV20-1 and TRBJ2-1; 10 positions match TRBD2. The V gene's germline CDR1 is DFQATT and CDR2 SNEGSKA (reference sequence). This CDR3 spans 14 amino acids. Losses at the gene ends were 3 bases for V and 9 bases for J; bases not matched to a gene: 8. The CDR3 DNA is TGCAGTGCTAGCGTCACTAGCGGGACGCGTGAGCAGTTCTTC. This gives the protein CSASVTSGTREQFF.

This clonotype was recorded a few times. The chain recombines TRBV11-3 with TRBJ2-3; D perhaps matches TRBD2 (7 bases). V dropped 3 bases and J dropped 1 base, with 11 bases sitting between them. CDR3 length equals 15 residues. Germline-derived CDR1 and CDR2 are SGHNT and YENEEA. CDR3 sequence (DNA): TGTGCCAGCAGCTTCAGCGGGACACGCACAGATACGCAGTATTTT. Residues: CASSFSGTRTDTQYF. Full variable domain (missing parts from reference TRBV11-3 and TRBJ2-3): EAGVVQSPRYKIIEKKQPVAFWCNPISGHNTLYWYLQNLGQGPELLIRYENEEAVDDSQLPKDRFSAERLKGVDSTLKIQPAELGDSAVYLCASSFSGTRTDTQYFGPGTRLTVL.

This clonotype turned up a few times. V and J are TRBV18 and TRBJ1-1; D not certain. Between the trimmed V and J ends, which lost 9 bases and 0 bases, there was a span of 8 bases. The CDR3 sequence is 12 residues long. Per germline, CDR1 KGHSH and CDR2 LQKENI. This CDR3 reads CASRLMNTEAFF. The CDR3 DNA sequence: TGTGCCAGTAGGCTGATGAACACTGAAGCTTTCTTT.

This clonotype was seen ten or more times. This chain links TRBV20-1 with TRBJ1-2; weak D call: TRBD1 (5 bases). CDR3 length: 13 amino acids. V lost 3 bases and J 3 bases, leaving 11 bases between the germline ends. CDR1 and CDR2 (germline): DFQATT, SNEGSKA (reference sequence). The CDR3 bases are TGCAGTGCTAGCCATGACAGCGACTATGGCTACACCTTC. Translated, it gives CSASHDSDYGYTF.

This clonotype was seen a few times. This chain joins TRBV7-6 and TRBJ1-2; D is uncertain. Trimming shortened V by 6 bases and J by 4 bases, and 9 bases separated the two germline ends. CDR3 size: 12 residues. Germline V lookup: CDR1 SGHVS, CDR2 FNYEAQ. Written as DNA, the CDR3 is TGTGCCAGCAGTCGGGCTTTCTATGGCTACACCTTC. Amino acids: CASSRAFYGYTF.

This clonotype was seen many times. This chain joins TRBV29-1 and TRBJ2-7; D gene ambiguous. This CDR3 is built from 11 residues. Germline values: CDR1 SQVTM, CDR2 ANQGSEA. V was trimmed by 4 bases and J by 3 bases, leaving 7 bases between them. CDR3 region: CSVVANYEQYF. The CDR3, as DNA: TGCAGCGTTGTGGCCAACTACGAGCAGTACTTC.